Listed below are T cell receptor beta chains from one sample, sequenced in a study of blood T cell repertoires in COVID-19. Sequenced by immunoSEQ multiplex PCR; TCRdb stores in-frame clones only, minus some. The table records tens of thousands of clones, around nine tenths of them present only once. Sequencing was carried out using peripheral blood. Receptor source: a man older than 75 with active or convalescent COVID-19. The CDR3 runs from the conserved cysteine through the conserved F or W. The D gene is left open where the match is weak. Expanded clones get a size class; other rows say once, few or many, or leave the size out.

abundance	v_gene	j_gene	d_gene	CDR3nt	CDR3aa
NA	TRBV24-1	TRBJ2-5	TRBD1	TGTGCCACCAGTGATCCCGGACAGGCCAGAACGTTATTGTACCAAGAGACCCAGTACTTC	CATSDPGQARTLLYQETQYF
NA	TRBV6-5	TRBJ1-2	TRBD1	TGTGCCAGCAGTTCCTGGACAGGGGGAAACTATGGCTACACCTTC	CASSSWTGGNYGYTF
NA	TRBV5-8	TRBJ1-3	NA	TGTGCCAGCAGCTTGGCCTTTGGCGGCTCTGGAAACACCATATATTTT	CASSLAFGGSGNTIYF
NA	TRBV21-1	TRBJ2-3	NA	TGTGCCAGCAGCAACCAGAACTACCGGGACAACACAGATACGCAGTATTTT	CASSNQNYRDNTDTQYF
NA	TRBV18	TRBJ1-2	NA	TGTGCCAGCTCACCCGACAGGACCGGCCCGGTAATTGCCTATGGCTACACCTTC	CASSPDRTGPVIAYGYTF
NA	TRBV4-2	TRBJ1-5	TRBD1	TGTGCCAGCAGCCGCACGACAGGGGCACAGCCCCAGCATTTT	CASSRTTGAQPQHF
NA	TRBV11-2	TRBJ2-1	TRBD2	TGTGCCAGCAGCTCCAGCAAAGGACTAGCGGGAGCTCACAATGAGCAGTTCTTC	CASSSSKGLAGAHNEQFF
NA	TRBV4-2	TRBJ2-5	TRBD1	TGTGCCAGCAGCCAGGCACCGGGACAGCAAGAGACCCAGTACTTC	CASSQAPGQQETQYF
NA	TRBV19	TRBJ2-2	TRBD2	TGTGCCACCCGGGGGGGACCCATCGCGAACACCGGGGAGCTGTTTTTT	CATRGGPIANTGELFF
NA	TRBV5-1	TRBJ1-6	NA	TGCGCCAGCAGCCTGGGGGGCTTTAATTCACCCCTCCACTTT	CASSLGGFNSPLHF
NA	TRBV7-2	TRBJ2-1	NA	TGTGCCAGCAGCTTAAGAGCAAATGAGCAGTTCTTC	CASSLRANEQFF
NA	TRBV3-1/TRBV3-2	TRBJ1-2	TRBD1	TGTGCCAGCAGCCAGGCAGGGGGACCTGGCTACACCTTC	CASSQAGGPGYTF
once	TRBV13	TRBJ1-4	TRBD1	TGTGCCAGCAGCTTAACGGGGACAGCAAATAATGAAAAACTGTTTTTT	CASSLTGTANNEKLFF
once	TRBV4-2	TRBJ2-3	NA	TGTGCCAGCAGCCAAGAATTTTCGACAGGCCCGAGCACAGATACGCAGTATTTT	CASSQEFSTGPSTDTQYF
NA	TRBV5-6	TRBJ2-6	TRBD1	TGTGCCAGCAGCCCGCGGACAGGGGCGATATCTGGGGCCAACGTCCTGACTTTC	CASSPRTGAISGANVLTF
NA	TRBV2	TRBJ1-3	NA	TGTGCCAGCAGTGATGCACGGGTCCAGGGCACCATATATTTT	CASSDARVQGTIYF
NA	TRBV5-1	TRBJ2-3	TRBD2	TGCGCCAGCAGCTTGGTCATTAGCGGGCCAGATACGCAGTATTTT	CASSLVISGPDTQYF
NA	TRBV3-1/TRBV3-2	TRBJ1-3	NA	TGTGCCAGCAGCCAATTGTCAGGCTCCTCTGGAAACACCATATATTTT	CASSQLSGSSGNTIYF
NA	TRBV2	TRBJ2-2	NA	TGTGCCAGCAGTGAAATACAGGGCAGTCGAACCGGGGAGCTGTTTTTT	CASSEIQGSRTGELFF
NA	TRBV5-5	TRBJ1-5	NA	TGTGCCAGCAGCATGGGCAGGGGACCTAGGGATCAGCCCCAGCATTTT	CASSMGRGPRDQPQHF
NA	TRBV21-1	TRBJ1-4	NA	TGTGCCAGCAGCAAACGGCAGGGGCCTCGATGCGCTGAAAAACTGTTTTTT	CASSKRQGPRCAEKLFF
NA	TRBV15	TRBJ1-5	NA	TGTGCCACCAGCCGGGACACCTACAATCAGCCCCAGCATTTT	CATSRDTYNQPQHF
NA	TRBV3-1/TRBV3-2	TRBJ2-1	NA	TGTGCCAGCGTCCCGGGGGTGGGGTACAATGAGCAGTTCTTC	CASVPGVGYNEQFF
NA	TRBV10-1	TRBJ1-3	NA	TGCGCCAGCAGTGGTGGAGCATCCTCTGGAAACACCATATATTTT	CASSGGASSGNTIYF
NA	TRBV6-5	TRBJ1-5	NA	TGTGCCAGCAGTACTACGGGGAGGCAGCCCCAGCATTTT	CASSTTGRQPQHF
NA	TRBV19	TRBJ1-4	NA	TGTGCCAGCTCTACGGGGACTAATGAAAAACTGTTTTTT	CASSTGTNEKLFF
NA	TRBV25-1	TRBJ2-3	TRBD2	TGTGCCAGCAGCCCGCGTAGCGGGGGGGCGACAGATACGCAGTATTTT	CASSPRSGGATDTQYF
NA	TRBV6-5	TRBJ2-4	TRBD2	TGTGCCAGCCGGGAGGGACCCATCAAAAACATTCAGTACTTC	CASREGPIKNIQYF
NA	TRBV7-2	TRBJ2-1	TRBD2	TGTGCCAGCAGCTTAGAGGGACTAGTTCTGTTCTTC	CASSLEGLVLFF
NA	TRBV9	TRBJ2-5	NA	TGTGCCAGCAGCGAATGGGGGGTCCCCCAAGAGACCCAGTACTTC	CASSEWGVPQETQYF
NA	TRBV2	TRBJ2-5	NA	TGTGCCAGCAGTATGGAACTAGCCTTTGAGACCCAGTACTTC	CASSMELAFETQYF
NA	TRBV18	TRBJ1-3	TRBD1	TGTGCCAGCTCAACCACGCGCGTTAGGACAGGGACTGGAAACACCATATATTTT	CASSTTRVRTGTGNTIYF
NA	TRBV19	TRBJ1-3	NA	TGTGCCAGTAGGCCAGTTATCTCTGGAAACACCATATATTTT	CASRPVISGNTIYF
NA	TRBV11-3	TRBJ2-4	TRBD2	TGTGCCAGCAGCTTAGATCTGGCGGGAGCGAAAAACATTCAGTACTTC	CASSLDLAGAKNIQYF
NA	TRBV3-1/TRBV3-2	TRBJ2-5	TRBD2	TGTGCCAGCAGCCGGAACCCGGGGGGAGAGACCCAGTACTTC	CASSRNPGGETQYF
NA	TRBV28	TRBJ1-5	TRBD1	TGTGCCATCAAAGGACAGGACAATCAGCCCCAGCATTTT	CAIKGQDNQPQHF
NA	TRBV5-1	TRBJ2-2	TRBD1	TGCGCCAGCAGCTTGGCCGGACAGGGGGCGATCGGGGAGCTGTTTTTT	CASSLAGQGAIGELFF
NA	TRBV25-1	TRBJ2-5	TRBD2	TGTGCCAGCAGGCACTTCGGGGGGGATCAAGAGACCCAGTACTTC	CASRHFGGDQETQYF
NA	TRBV6-5	TRBJ1-2	NA	TGTGCCAGCAGCCCACAGGGACCGGAGAGTCGTGGCTACACCTTC	CASSPQGPESRGYTF
NA	TRBV4-1	TRBJ1-2	NA	TGCGCCAGCAGCCAAGAAGCAGGGGTCTACTATGGCTACACCTTC	CASSQEAGVYYGYTF
once	TRBV19	TRBJ2-2	NA	TGTGCCAGTAGTATGTCACAGGCGAACACCGGGGAGCTGTTTTTT	CASSMSQANTGELFF
NA	TRBV9	TRBJ1-1	TRBD1	TGTGCCAGCAGCGTAGGAAGACAGGGGAACACTGAAGCTTTCTTT	CASSVGRQGNTEAFF
NA	TRBV5-1	TRBJ2-1	NA	TGCGCCAGTAAACCGGGGGAGACAACCTACAATGAGCAGTTCTTC	CASKPGETTYNEQFF
NA	TRBV5-8	TRBJ2-2	TRBD1	TGTGCCAGCACTGAAGGACAGGTTAACACCGGGGAGCTGTTTTTT	CASTEGQVNTGELFF
NA	TRBV18	TRBJ2-1	NA	TGTGCCAGCTCGAGGCAGACCGACTCCTACAATGAGCAGTTCTTC	CASSRQTDSYNEQFF
NA	TRBV6-5	TRBJ2-1	TRBD1	TGTGCCAGCAGCTACAGACAGGGCTTCAATGAGCAGTTCTTC	CASSYRQGFNEQFF
NA	TRBV19	TRBJ2-4	TRBD1	TGTGCCAGTAGTATCCAACCGGGACAGCCTCTAAACATTCAGTACTTC	CASSIQPGQPLNIQYF
few	TRBV28	TRBJ1-5	NA	TGTGCCAGCAGTTTAAACAGAAATCAGCCCCAGCATTTT	CASSLNRNQPQHF
NA	TRBV6-4	TRBJ2-4	NA	TGTGCCAGAGACTCGTGCGGGTACTTC	CARDSCGYF
NA	TRBV29-1	TRBJ2-2	NA	TGCAGCGGGACAAACACCGGGGAGCTGTTTTTT	CSGTNTGELFF
NA	TRBV10-2	TRBJ1-1	TRBD1	TGCGCCAGCAAAACACTACAGGGGGCGGATGAAGCTTTCTTT	CASKTLQGADEAFF
NA	TRBV5-1	TRBJ1-1	NA	TGCGCCAGCAGCGGGGGGATCTCTGTCACTGAAGCTTTCTTT	CASSGGISVTEAFF
NA	TRBV24-1	TRBJ2-3	NA	TGTGCCACCAGTGACCCCACTAGGTTGGATACGCAGTATTTT	CATSDPTRLDTQYF